This entry lists 6 T cell receptor beta chains sequenced from one sample in a study of Graves' ophthalmopathy and Graves' hyperthyroidism. Amplification of the TCR beta CDR3 regions used RNA transcripts (as template). The workflow started with a first-round RT-PCR run with HTBI primers and then moved on to a second-round multiplex PCR. Each CDR3 protein is one row after TCRdb ran MiXCR on the multiplex PCR reads. The sample includes almost 750,000 distinct CDR3 sequences, roughly 40% of them seen just once. Specimen: peripheral blood. The receptors were sampled from an adult man with Graves' ophthalmopathy.

A single count supports this clonotype. The gene calls are TRBV10-3 and TRBJ2-6; D is unclear. CDR3 length equals 17 residues. Germline loops: CDR1 ENHRY, CDR2 SYGVKD. Deletions cut 10 bases from V and 0 bases from J, with 19 bases between. CDR3 bases: TGTGCCAGCAGCCCTGGTGGCGGAGCCTCTGGGGCCAACGTCCTGACTTTC. Its protein is CASSPGGGASGANVLTF.

V is TRBV20-1 and J is TRBJ1-6, with 9 bases matching TRBD1. Germline V gene lookup returns CDR1 DFQATT and CDR2 SNEGSKA (reference sequence). With V trimmed by 5 bases and J by 10 bases, 15 bases remained unmatched. This CDR3 has 16 amino acids. For the CDR3, the DNA is TGCAGTGCTGGCCAGAACCGGGACAGGGCAGACTCACCCCTCCACTTT. Translated: CSAGQNRDRADSPLHF.

In this sample, this clonotype turned up a few times. The chain carries TRBV19 and TRBJ1-6, with 10 bases lining up with TRBD1. CDR3 length: 16 residues. The germline V gene has CDR1 LNHDA and CDR2 SQIVND (reference sequence). V lost 7 bases, J lost 7 bases, and 10 bases stayed unmatched. CDR3 region: CASTLIPGQGNSPLHF. The CDR3 DNA reads TGTGCCAGTACCCTCATACCGGGACAGGGGAATTCACCCCTCCACTTT.

This clonotype was picked up a small number of times. The chain links TRBV25-1 to TRBJ1-2; perhaps TRBD1 as D (6 bases). The CDR3 is made up of 14 amino acids. With 5 bases removed from V and 1 base from J, the gap between germline ends came to 11 bases. Germline assignment: CDR1 MGHDK and CDR2 SYGVNS. The CDR3 bases are TGTGCCAGCAGTCGGCAGGGGATTAACTATGGCTACACCTTC. As protein: CASSRQGINYGYTF.

There are many counts of this clonotype. This rearrangement joins TRBV20-1 to TRBJ1-1; D is unclear. The germline gives CDR1 DFQATT, CDR2 SNEGSKA (reference sequence). V was pared by 3 bases and J by 1 base, with 9 bases between. The CDR3 covers 13 residues. The CDR3 region is CSARDPRNTEAFF. The CDR3 DNA sequence: TGCAGTGCTAGGGACCCGCGGAACACTGAAGCTTTCTTT.

This clonotype showed up just a few times. The J gene is TRBJ1-3, the V gene TRBV7-9; D not resolved. Trimming cost V 5 bases and J 1 base, with 12 bases left between them. Germline CDR1 SEHNR, CDR2 FQNEAQ (reference sequence). CDR3 length equals 15 residues. The CDR3 nucleotides are TGTGCCAGCAGCCGTGTAGGGAAATCTGGAAACACCATATATTTT. Translation gives CASSRVGKSGNTIYF.